This T cell receptor gamma chain came from a study of Vδ1+ human thymocytes. Study outcomes and limitations: Thymic TRG and TRD repertoires appeared highly polyclonal. Unexpected Vdelta2 sequences could cause misinterpretation of bulk repertoire data.

Alphabeta T cells were depleted, then CD3+ Vdelta1+ Vdelta2- thymocytes were FACS-sorted. RNA was extracted from the cells and then reverse transcribed. Multiplex PCR used pooled V-gene forward primers and a constant-region reverse primer to amplify CDR3s. TCRdb applied CATT to the multiplex PCR reads for clone calling. The sample consists of about 27,000 gamma-chain clones, 15% to 25% of them appearing once. Concerning this clone: Its matching antigen is unknown.

CDR3 length: 12 amino acids. Germline CDR1 VENAVY, CDR2 YDSYNSRV. Trimming cost V 9 bases and J 6 bases; bases outside gene matches: 11. Sequenced material: Vdelta1+ gamma-delta thymocytes from the thymus. Described subset: FACS-sorted CD3+ TCRalphabeta- TCRVdelta1+ TCRVdelta2- thymocytes. The source of this sequence is a boy younger than two who had congenital heart surgery. V and J are TRGV8 and TRGJ1 or TRGJ2. This chain's CDR3 is CATLPVSYKKLF. CDR3 in DNA: TGTGCCACCCTACCTGTCAGTTATAAGAAACTCTTT.